This T cell receptor (beta chain) emerged from a study of cytomegalovirus exposure and HLA in healthy donors (dated by TCRdb to between 2016 and 2019). Looking at the study overall: An earlier analysis of some 500 of the donors reported 250 to 350 Gb of sequence data and more than 90 million unique TCR beta sequences from about 200 million T cells. An early release covering 550 to 650 HLA-typed donors comprised about 290 gigabases of sequencing data and some 79 million unique TCR sequences. The genetic ancestry cluster associated with self-reported Caucasian donors included about 84% of the 398 genotyped donors. The study was designed to test whether signatures of past pathogen exposure could be identified by cataloging public T cell receptors. Using immunosequencing, the study profiled T cell repertoires from about 650 subjects and related those repertoires to cytomegalovirus serostatus. A separate validation cohort of roughly 110 different subjects was used in addition to the roughly 620-subject first cohort. To predict cytomegalovirus infection status, the study combined high-throughput TCR immunosequencing, statistical association of individual TCRs with disease status, and machine learning. A later analysis re-analyzed previously published TCR beta repertoires from 550 to 700 donors and added high-resolution HLA genotyping to study TCR occurrence patterns. The later analysis used no new phenotypic data to find candidate immune exposures, relying instead on TCR beta sequences and their occurrence across donors. To decide whether each TCR beta V gene segment behaved as functional or pseudogenic, an earlier analysis of fewer than 750 of the donors relied on high-throughput TCR beta sequencing. Donor age, sex, ethnicity and CMV serostatus were collected together with the repertoire data. A later genetic analysis used genome-wide SNP genotypes for 398 of the 666 donors, treating that subset as a discovery cohort. Every repertoire in the discovery cohort had been generated on one and the same sequencing platform. Class I and class II HLA loci were covered by the typing at four-digit resolution. Typing coverage varied by locus: about 620-630 donors for A, B, C, DRB1 and DQB1; roughly 510 for DQA1; more than 600 for DPA1; approximately 470 for DPB1. A handful of DR-DQ haplotypes were handled as single units for association and clustering because linkage in the cohort was strong. On average, roughly 250,000 unique TCR beta nucleotide sequences were sequenced per donor among 350 to 400 genotyped donors of the cohort, with about 17% of those sequences being non-productive.

General study outcomes and caveats: Linkage disequilibrium might explain the correlated functional status among segregating V segments, but an unknown experimental factor could not be ruled out. In this cohort, only TCR beta chains were sequenced, and detectable features were limited by the absence of alpha or paired-chain data. When HLA alleles, especially DR and DQ, strongly co-occurred, TCR associations were difficult to assign to individual alleles. The authors suggested that the approach could potentially be extended to other disease states and immunological phenotypes. A group of highly shared sequence variants was considered likely to be a technical artifact of the sequencing pipeline. The study listed 150 to 200 TCR beta chains as associated with cytomegalovirus. A later genetic analysis reported fewer N-insertions in productive TCRs among donors in an Asian-associated ancestry cluster than the 666-donor mean. In both the original and validation cohorts, the classifier was reported to diagnose cytomegalovirus status with high specificity and sensitivity. A further reported finding was that TCR beta sequences accurately predicted the HLA-A and HLA-B alleles for most subjects in the first cohort. HLA typing was unavailable for some donors at each locus, so association tests used only the typed subset. For the cohort, immune exposure information was limited to CMV serostatus. While some public TCRs were present in many individuals, most TCR sequences turned up only very rarely across donors. According to a later analysis, most CMV-associated TCR beta chains appeared to be HLA-restricted, and the HLA associations seemed to be driven largely by CMV exposure. Some IMGT-functional V segments, including TRBV6-2 and TRBV6-3, could not be told apart with the 87-base-pair reads, so those segments were excluded. In a later analysis, TCR association rates were found to vary across HLA loci, with the most associated TCRs seen for DRB1 alleles and the fewest for HLA-C alleles. Compared with equally common non-associated chains, HLA-associated TCR beta chains in a later analysis were more clonally expanded and had lower generation probabilities. Broadly in line with IMGT annotations, most TCR beta V segments showed up in productive rearrangements about 90% or about 30% of the time in an earlier analysis of 450 to 750 of the donors. Sequencing depth was assumed to be roughly uniform across donors in the presence/absence analyses, though that assumption may not hold. In a later genetic analysis, a missense DCLRE1C variant was associated with V-gene and J-gene trimming of TCR beta chains, and the association was replicated in an independent cohort. A few of the identified cytomegalovirus-associated TCR beta chains were confirmed in vitro to be specific for cytomegalovirus antigens. Because counts were too low, roughly 16 rarely observed V segments, including chromosome 9 orphons, were excluded from the earlier analysis of 587 of the donors. In a later analysis, several top co-occurrence clusters were reported to appear linked to parvovirus B19, influenza, CMV and Epstein-Barr virus. At a false discovery rate of 0.05, a later analysis linked around 17,000 TCR beta sequences to specific HLA alleles.

In total, around 600 healthy bone marrow donors made up the cohort. At the time of sampling, all cohort members were nominally healthy, though unrecorded immune exposures were likely present. The donor tested CMV seronegative, placing the donor among the 350 or so seronegative members of the cohort. A peripheral blood sample was collected from each donor, and TCR beta sequencing was performed on peripheral blood mononuclear cells. Genomic DNA extraction from the blood cell samples was performed with the Qiagen DNeasy Blood Extraction Kit. Trimming removed 6 bases from V and 3 bases from J; the gene matches leave 10 bases unexplained. The CDR3 numbers 15 residues from cysteine through phenylalanine. Only CDR3 DNA is held: 45 bases, read in frame from base 1. CDR1 MNHEY and CDR2 SVGAGI are derived from the germline V gene. This clone was recorded once. Its antigen is not yet known. Qualities for individual bases were not recorded, and no much larger clone is one base off.

Libraries were prepared through the immunoSEQ multiplex PCR assay. The multiplex PCR relied on a mix of 60 forward primers for TCR Vbeta segments and 13 reverse primers for TCR Jbeta segments. Amplification of the CDR3 region of rearranged TCR beta genes was performed with a multiplex PCR assay on genomic DNA. Amplified TCR beta libraries were sequenced as 87-base-pair reads on the Illumina HiSeq System. The published analysis was carried out like this. A later analysis counted about 76 million unique TCR beta chains across the 500 to 850 repertoires, and some 12 million of these chains were shared by at least two donors. Raw reads were error-corrected and collapsed into unique sequences with a nearest-neighbor algorithm that merged closely related sequences to remove PCR and sequencing errors. Alignment of CDR3 sequences to IMGT reference sequences was used to assign V, D and J gene segments. For a sequence to be retained, at least a six-nucleotide match to both a V gene segment and a J gene segment was required. A rearrangement was called productive if the CDR3 had no stop codons and remained in frame with V and J, and every other rearrangement was called non-productive. Following IMGT convention, CDR3 was defined as the stretch from the second conserved V-encoded cysteine to the conserved J-encoded phenylalanine. The earlier analysis of 500 to 750 of the donors excluded any sequence lacking an unambiguous match to a single V gene segment. An earlier analysis of some 500 of the donors classified V segments as functional when productive rearrangements were above 56.7% and as segregating when the standard deviation between donors was above 5%. A statistical classification framework was built to diagnose cytomegalovirus status from the catalog of TCR beta chain sequences. In a later analysis, TCR nucleotide sequences were compared against IMGT/GENE-DB human TR gene sequences so that V and J genes could be assigned. The TCRdist pipeline was used in a later analysis to assign CDR3 sequences and most-parsimonious VDJ recombination scenarios. A later analysis defined each TCR beta chain by its CDR3 amino acid sequence plus V-gene family, and excluded reads lacking a unique V-gene family. A later analysis removed 592 highly shared, low-generation-probability nucleotide sequences to deal with suspected cross-contamination and a sequencing artifact. In a later analysis, a clonal expansion index was calculated for each public chain from normalized within-repertoire ranks of inferred template counts. In a later analysis, generation probabilities were computed with a VDJ recombination model fitted to out-of-frame rearrangements, and the resulting probabilities were checked against IGoR. A later analysis scored TCR-TCR, TCR-HLA and TCR-CMV co-occurrence with hypergeometric tests, applying a repertoire-size bias correction to TCR pairs. A later analysis estimated false discovery rates by permuting HLA or CMV assignments 20 times. In a later analysis, co-occurring TCRs were grouped with DBSCAN, and TCRdist sequence similarity was added when clustering was performed within HLA-allele-positive subsets. Repertoires with fewer than 30,000 or more than 120,000 public chains, plus five repertoires with anomalous nucleotide sharing, were excluded from co-occurrence clustering. Held by TCRdb, this immuneACCESS table contains in-frame sequences only and omits some clones. Under half of the omission traces to an unresolved V gene where checked; the cause of the rest is unknown. From that table come the V and J calls and clone size; the DNA was used to work out D and trimming. This sample gives over 150,000 clones in total; around 73% of them show up just once. Nearly 3% of the sample belongs to the ten largest clones.

The sequence was collected from a young woman in good health and CMV-seronegative. This receptor chain uses TRBV6-5 and TRBJ2-7; 8 middle bases align to TRBD1. The sequencing input was PBMCs. The DNA is TGTGCCAGCAGGTCCCCTGGGGACAGGCTCTACGAGCAGTACTTC. Its amino acids are CASRSPGDRLYEQYF.